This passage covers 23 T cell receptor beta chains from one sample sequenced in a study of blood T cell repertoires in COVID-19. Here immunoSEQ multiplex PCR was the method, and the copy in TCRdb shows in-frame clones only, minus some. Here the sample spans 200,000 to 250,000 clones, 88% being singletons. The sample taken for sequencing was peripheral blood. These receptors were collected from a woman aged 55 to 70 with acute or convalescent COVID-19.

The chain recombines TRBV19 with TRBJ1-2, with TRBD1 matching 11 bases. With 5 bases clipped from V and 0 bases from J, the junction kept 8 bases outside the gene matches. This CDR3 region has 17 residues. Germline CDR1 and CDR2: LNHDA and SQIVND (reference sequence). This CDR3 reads CASSLRTGGSANYGYTF. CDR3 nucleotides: TGTGCCAGTAGTTTACGGACAGGGGGCTCAGCTAACTATGGCTACACCTTC.

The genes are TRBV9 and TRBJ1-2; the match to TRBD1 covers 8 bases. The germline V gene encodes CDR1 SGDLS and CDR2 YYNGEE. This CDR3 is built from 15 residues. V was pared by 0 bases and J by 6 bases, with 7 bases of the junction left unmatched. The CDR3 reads CASSVVRQGADGYTF. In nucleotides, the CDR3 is TGTGCCAGCAGCGTAGTTAGGCAGGGGGCTGATGGCTACACCTTC.

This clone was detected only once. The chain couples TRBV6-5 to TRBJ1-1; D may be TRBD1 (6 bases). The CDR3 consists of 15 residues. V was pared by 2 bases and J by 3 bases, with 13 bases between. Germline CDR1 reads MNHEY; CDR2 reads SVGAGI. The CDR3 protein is CASSYANRAYTEAFF. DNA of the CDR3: TGTGCCAGCAGTTACGCTAACAGGGCCTACACTGAAGCTTTCTTT.

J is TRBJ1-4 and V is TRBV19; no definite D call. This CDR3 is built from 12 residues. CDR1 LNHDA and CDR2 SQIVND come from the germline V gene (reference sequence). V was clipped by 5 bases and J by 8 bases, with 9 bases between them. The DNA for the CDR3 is TGTGCCAGTAGTCTACTCAGGGAAAAACTGTTTTTT. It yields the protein CASSLLREKLFF.

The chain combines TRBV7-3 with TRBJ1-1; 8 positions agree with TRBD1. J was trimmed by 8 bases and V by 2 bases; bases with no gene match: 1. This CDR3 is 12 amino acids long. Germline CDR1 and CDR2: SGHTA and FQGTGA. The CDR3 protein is CASSLHRGEAFF. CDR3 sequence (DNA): TGTGCCAGCAGCTTACACAGGGGGGAAGCTTTCTTT. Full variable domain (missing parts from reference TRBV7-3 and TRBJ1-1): GAGVSQTPSNKVTEKGKYVELRCDPISGHTALYWYRQSLGQGPEFLIYFQGTGAADDSGLPNDRFFAVRPEGSVSTLKIQRTERGDSAVYLCASSLHRGEAFFGQGTRLTVV.

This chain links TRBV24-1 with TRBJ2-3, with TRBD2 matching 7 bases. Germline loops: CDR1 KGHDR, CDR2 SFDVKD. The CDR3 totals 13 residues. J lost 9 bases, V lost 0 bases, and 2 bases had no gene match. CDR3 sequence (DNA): TGTGCCACCAGTGATTTGGTGGGAGGGACGCAGTATTTT. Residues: CATSDLVGGTQYF.

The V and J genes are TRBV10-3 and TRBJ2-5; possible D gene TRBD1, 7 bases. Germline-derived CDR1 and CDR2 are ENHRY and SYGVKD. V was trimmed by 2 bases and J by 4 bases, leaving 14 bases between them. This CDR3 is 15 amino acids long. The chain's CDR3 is CAISEGQEEGETQYF. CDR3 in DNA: TGTGCCATCAGTGAGGGACAGGAGGAGGGAGAGACCCAGTACTTC.

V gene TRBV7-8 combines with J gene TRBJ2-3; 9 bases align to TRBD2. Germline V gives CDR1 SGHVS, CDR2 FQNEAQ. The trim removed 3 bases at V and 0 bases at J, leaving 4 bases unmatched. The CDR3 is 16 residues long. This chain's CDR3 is CASSFRTSVSTDTQYF. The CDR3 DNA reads TGTGCCAGCAGCTTCAGGACTAGCGTCAGCACAGATACGCAGTATTTT.

The CDR3 reads CASRPTPDRQETQYF. In nucleotides, the CDR3 is TGTGCCAGCAGGCCGACTCCGGACAGACAAGAGACCCAGTACTTC. V usage is TRBV6-5 and J usage is TRBJ2-5, with a tentative D call TRBD1 (6 bases). V lost 6 bases, J lost 2 bases, and 16 bases lay in between. The CDR3 sequence is 15 residues long. Germline V gene lookup returns CDR1 MNHEY and CDR2 SVGAGI.

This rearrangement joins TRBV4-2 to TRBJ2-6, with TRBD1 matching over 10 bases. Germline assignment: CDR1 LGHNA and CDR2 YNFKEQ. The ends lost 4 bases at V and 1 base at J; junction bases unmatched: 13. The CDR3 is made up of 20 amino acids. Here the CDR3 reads CASSRGTGVSATSGANVLTF. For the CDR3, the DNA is TGTGCCAGCAGCCGGGGGACAGGGGTGAGTGCGACTTCTGGGGCCAACGTCCTGACTTTC.

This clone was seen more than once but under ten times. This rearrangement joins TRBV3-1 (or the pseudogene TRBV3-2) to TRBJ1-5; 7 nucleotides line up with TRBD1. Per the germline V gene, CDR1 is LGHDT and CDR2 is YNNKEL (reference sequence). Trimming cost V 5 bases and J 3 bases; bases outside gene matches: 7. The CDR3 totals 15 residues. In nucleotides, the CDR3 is TGTGCCAGCAGCTACTGGGACAGCTCCAATCAGCCCCAGCATTTT. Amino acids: CASSYWDSSNQPQHF.

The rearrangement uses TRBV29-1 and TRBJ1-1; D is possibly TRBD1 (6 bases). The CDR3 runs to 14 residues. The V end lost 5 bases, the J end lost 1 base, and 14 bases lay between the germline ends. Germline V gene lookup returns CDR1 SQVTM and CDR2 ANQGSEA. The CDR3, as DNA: TGCAGCGTTTCGAAGTCGACAGGGAACACTGAAGCTTTCTTT. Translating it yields CSVSKSTGNTEAFF.

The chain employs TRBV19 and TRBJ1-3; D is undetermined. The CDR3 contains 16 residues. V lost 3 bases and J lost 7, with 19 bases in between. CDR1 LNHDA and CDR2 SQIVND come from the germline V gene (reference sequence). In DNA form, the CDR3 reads TGTGCCAGTAGTATGGTTGGCGGGCCCTCGCGGAACACCATATATTTT. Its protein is CASSMVGGPSRNTIYF. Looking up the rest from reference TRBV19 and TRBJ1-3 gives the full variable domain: DGGITQSPKYLFRKEGQNVTLSCEQNLNHDAMYWYRQDPGQGLRLIYYSQIVNDFQKGDIAEGYSVSREKKESFPLTVTSAQKNPTAFYLCASSMVGGPSRNTIYFGEGSWLTVV.

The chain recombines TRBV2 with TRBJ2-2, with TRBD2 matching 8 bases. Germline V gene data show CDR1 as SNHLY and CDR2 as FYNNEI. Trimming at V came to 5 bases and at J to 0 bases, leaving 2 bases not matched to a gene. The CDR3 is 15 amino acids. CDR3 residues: CASSLLAANTGELFF. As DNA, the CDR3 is TGTGCCAGCAGTTTACTAGCGGCGAACACCGGGGAGCTGTTTTTT.

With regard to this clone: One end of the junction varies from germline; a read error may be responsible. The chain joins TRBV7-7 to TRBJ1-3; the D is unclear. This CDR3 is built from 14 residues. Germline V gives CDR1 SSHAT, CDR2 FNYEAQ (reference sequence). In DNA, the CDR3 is TGTGCTAGCAGCTCAGGTATCTCTGGAAACACCATATATTTT. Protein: CASSSGISGNTIYF.

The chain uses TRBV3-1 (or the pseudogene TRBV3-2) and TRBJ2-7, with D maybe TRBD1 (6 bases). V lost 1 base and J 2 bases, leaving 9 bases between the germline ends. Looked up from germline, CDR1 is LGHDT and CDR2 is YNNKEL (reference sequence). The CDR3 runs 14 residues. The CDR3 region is CASSQGQVAYEQYF. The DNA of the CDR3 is TGTGCCAGCAGCCAAGGACAGGTGGCCTACGAGCAGTACTTC.

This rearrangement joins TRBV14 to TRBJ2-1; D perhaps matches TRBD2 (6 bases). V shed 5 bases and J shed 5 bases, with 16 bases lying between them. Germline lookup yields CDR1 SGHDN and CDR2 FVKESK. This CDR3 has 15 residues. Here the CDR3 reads CASSIAGWRDNEQFF. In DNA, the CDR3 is TGTGCCAGCAGCATAGCAGGGTGGAGGGACAATGAGCAGTTCTTC.

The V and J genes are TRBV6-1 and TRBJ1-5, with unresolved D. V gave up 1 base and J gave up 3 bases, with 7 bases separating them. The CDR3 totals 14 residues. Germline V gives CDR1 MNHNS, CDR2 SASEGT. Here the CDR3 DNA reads TGTGCCAGCAGTGAAGGCGGGCACAATCAGCCCCAGCATTTT. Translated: CASSEGGHNQPQHF.

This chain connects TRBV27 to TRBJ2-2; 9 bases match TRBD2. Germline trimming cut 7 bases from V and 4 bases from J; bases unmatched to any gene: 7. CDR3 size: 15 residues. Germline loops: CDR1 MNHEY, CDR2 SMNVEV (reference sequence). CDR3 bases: TGTGCCAGCATTGCGGGGGGGGCGGGCACCGGGGAGCTGTTTTTT. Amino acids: CASIAGGAGTGELFF.

CDR3 in amino acids: CASSVLGAGGSRDTQYF. The CDR3 region has the DNA TGTGCCAGCAGCGTTTTGGGAGCGGGGGGGTCTAGAGATACGCAGTATTTT. The rearrangement uses TRBV9 and TRBJ2-3, with 10 bases lining up with TRBD2. Looked up from germline, CDR1 is SGDLS and CDR2 is YYNGEE. V lost 2 bases to trimming and J lost 5 bases; unmatched junction nucleotides: 11. CDR3 length: 17 amino acids.

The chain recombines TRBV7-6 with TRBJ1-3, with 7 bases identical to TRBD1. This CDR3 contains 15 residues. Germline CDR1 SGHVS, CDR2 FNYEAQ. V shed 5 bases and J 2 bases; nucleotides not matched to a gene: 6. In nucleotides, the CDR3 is TGTGCCAGCAGCCGAGACACAGGGGCTGGAAACACCATATATTTT. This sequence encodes CASSRDTGAGNTIYF. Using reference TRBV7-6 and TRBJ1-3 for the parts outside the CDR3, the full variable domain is GAGVSQSPRYKVTKRGQDVALRCDPISGHVSLYWYRQALGQGPEFLTYFNYEAQQDKSGLPNDRFSAERPEGSISTLTIQRTEQRDSAMYRCASSRDTGAGNTIYFGEGSWLTVV.

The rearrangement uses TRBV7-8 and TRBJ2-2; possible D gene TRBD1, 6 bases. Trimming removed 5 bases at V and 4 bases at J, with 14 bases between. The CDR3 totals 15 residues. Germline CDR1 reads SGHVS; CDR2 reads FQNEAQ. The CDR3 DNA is TGTGCCAGCAGCGCGCGGACAGTAATCACCGGGGAGCTGTTTTTT. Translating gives CASSARTVITGELFF.

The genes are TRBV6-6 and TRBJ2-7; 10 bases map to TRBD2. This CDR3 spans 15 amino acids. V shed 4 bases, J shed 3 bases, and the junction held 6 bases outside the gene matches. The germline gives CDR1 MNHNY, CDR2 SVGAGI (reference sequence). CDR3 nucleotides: TGTGCCAGCAGTTTCGACCCTAGCGGGAGCTACGAGCAGTACTTC. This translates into CASSFDPSGSYEQYF.